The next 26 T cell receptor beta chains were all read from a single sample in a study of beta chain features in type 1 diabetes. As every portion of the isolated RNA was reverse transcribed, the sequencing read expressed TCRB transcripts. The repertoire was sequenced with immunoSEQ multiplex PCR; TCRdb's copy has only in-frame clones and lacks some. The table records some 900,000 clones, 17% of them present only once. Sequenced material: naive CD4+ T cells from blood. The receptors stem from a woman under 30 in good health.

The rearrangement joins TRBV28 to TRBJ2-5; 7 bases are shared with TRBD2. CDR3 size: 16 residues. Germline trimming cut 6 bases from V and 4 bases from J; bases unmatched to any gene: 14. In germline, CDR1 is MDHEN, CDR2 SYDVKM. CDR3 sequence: CASSKPPYSGPETQYF. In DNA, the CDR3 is TGTGCCAGCAGCAAACCCCCATATAGCGGGCCAGAGACCCAGTACTTC.

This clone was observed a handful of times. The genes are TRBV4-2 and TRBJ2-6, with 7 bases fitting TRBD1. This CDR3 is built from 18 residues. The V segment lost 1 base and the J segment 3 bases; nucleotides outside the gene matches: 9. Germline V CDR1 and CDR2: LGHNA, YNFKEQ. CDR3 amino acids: CASSQVGRGYGGANVLTF. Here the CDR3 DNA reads TGTGCCAGCAGCCAAGTGGGCAGGGGGTATGGTGGGGCCAACGTCCTGACTTTC.

The CDR3 reads CASSSLGGSSNQPQHF. In DNA form, the CDR3 reads TGTGCCAGCAGCTCCCTTGGCGGGAGTAGCAATCAGCCCCAGCATTTT. This rearrangement joins TRBV5-5 to TRBJ1-5, with no clear D. CDR3 length: 16 residues. Trimming stripped 3 bases from V and 0 bases from J, with 13 bases between. The germline V gene has CDR1 SGHKS and CDR2 YYEKEE (reference sequence). Complete variable domain (other parts from reference TRBV5-5 and TRBJ1-5): DAGVTQSPTHLIKTRGQQVTLRCSPISGHKSVSWYQQVLGQGPQFIFQYYEKEERGRGNFPDRFSARQFPNYSSELNVNALLLGDSALYLCASSSLGGSSNQPQHFGDGTRLSIL.

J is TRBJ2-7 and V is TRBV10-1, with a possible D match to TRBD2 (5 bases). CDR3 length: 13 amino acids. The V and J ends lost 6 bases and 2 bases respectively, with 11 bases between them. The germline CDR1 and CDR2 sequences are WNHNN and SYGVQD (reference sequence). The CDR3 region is CASSVRVAYEQYF. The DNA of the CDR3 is TGCGCCAGCAGCGTGCGGGTAGCCTACGAGCAGTACTTC.

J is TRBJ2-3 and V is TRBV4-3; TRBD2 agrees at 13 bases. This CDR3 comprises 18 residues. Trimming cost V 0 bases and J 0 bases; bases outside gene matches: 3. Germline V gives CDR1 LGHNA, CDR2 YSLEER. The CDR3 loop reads CASSQDRTSGRSTDTQYF. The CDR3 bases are TGCGCCAGCAGCCAAGACCGGACTAGCGGGAGAAGCACAGATACGCAGTATTTT.

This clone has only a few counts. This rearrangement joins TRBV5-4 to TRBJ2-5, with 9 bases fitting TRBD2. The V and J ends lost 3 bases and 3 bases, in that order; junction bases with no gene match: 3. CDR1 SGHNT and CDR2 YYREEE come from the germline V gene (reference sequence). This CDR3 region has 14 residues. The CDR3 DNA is TGTGCCAGCAGCTCTCTAGCGGGAAAAGAGACCCAGTACTTC. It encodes CASSSLAGKETQYF.

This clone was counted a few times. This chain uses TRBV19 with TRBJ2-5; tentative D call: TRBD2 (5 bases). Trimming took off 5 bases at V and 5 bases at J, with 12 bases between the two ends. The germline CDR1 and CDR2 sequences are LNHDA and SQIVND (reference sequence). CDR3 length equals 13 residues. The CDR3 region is CASSQVATETQYF. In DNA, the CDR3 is TGTGCCAGTAGTCAGGTAGCGACGGAGACCCAGTACTTC. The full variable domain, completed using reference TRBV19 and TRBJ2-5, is DGGITQSPKYLFRKEGQNVTLSCEQNLNHDAMYWYRQDPGQGLRLIYYSQIVNDFQKGDIAEGYSVSREKKESFPLTVTSAQKNPTAFYLCASSQVATETQYFGPGTRLLVL.

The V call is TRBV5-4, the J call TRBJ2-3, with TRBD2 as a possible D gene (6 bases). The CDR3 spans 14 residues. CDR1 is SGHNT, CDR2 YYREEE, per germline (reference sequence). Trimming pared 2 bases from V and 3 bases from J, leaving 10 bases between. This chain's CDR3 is CASSFGSETDTQYF. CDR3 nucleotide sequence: TGTGCCAGCAGCTTCGGGAGTGAGACAGATACGCAGTATTTT.

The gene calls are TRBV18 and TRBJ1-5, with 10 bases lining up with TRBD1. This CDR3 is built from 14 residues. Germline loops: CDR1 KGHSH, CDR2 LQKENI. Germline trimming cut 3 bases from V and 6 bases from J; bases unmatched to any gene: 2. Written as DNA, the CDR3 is TGTGCCAGCTCACCCGGGACAGGGGCTCAGCCCCAGCATTTT. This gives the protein CASSPGTGAQPQHF.

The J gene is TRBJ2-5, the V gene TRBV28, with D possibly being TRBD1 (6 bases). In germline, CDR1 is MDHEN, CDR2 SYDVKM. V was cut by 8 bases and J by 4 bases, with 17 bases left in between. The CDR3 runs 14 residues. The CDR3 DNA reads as TGTGCCAGCGCCTCCTTTCAGGGGTCAGAGACCCAGTACTTC. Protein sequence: CASASFQGSETQYF.

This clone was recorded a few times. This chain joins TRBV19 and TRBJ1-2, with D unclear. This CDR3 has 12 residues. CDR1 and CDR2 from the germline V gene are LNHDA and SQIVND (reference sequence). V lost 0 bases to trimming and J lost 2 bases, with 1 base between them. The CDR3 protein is CASSIDNYGYTF. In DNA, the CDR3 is TGTGCCAGTAGTATAGACAACTATGGCTACACCTTC.

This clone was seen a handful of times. The CDR3 sequence is CASSPSAGSYEQYF. The CDR3 nucleotides are TGTGCCAGCTCCCCTAGCGCGGGCTCCTACGAGCAGTACTTC. The chain joins TRBV18 to TRBJ2-7; D is perhaps TRBD2 (6 bases). The CDR3 loop spans 14 amino acids. Trimming cost V 6 bases and J 0 bases, with 12 bases left between them. Germline CDR1 and CDR2: KGHSH and LQKENI.

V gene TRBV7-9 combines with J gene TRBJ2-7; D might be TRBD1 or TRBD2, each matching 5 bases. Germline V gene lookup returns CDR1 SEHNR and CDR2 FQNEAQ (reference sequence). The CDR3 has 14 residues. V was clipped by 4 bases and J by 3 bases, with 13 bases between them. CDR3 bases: TGTGCCAGCAGCTCGGATGGGGGATTCTACGAGCAGTACTTC. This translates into CASSSDGGFYEQYF.

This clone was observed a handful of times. The CDR3 protein is CASSSGLALYEQYF. The CDR3 nucleotides are TGTGCCAGCAGCTCGGGACTAGCACTCTACGAGCAGTACTTC. The chain couples TRBV7-2 to TRBJ2-7; TRBD2 matches 9 bases. The CDR3 covers 14 residues. The germline V gene has CDR1 SGHTA and CDR2 FQGNSA. V was clipped by 4 bases and J by 3 bases; unmatched bases: 4.

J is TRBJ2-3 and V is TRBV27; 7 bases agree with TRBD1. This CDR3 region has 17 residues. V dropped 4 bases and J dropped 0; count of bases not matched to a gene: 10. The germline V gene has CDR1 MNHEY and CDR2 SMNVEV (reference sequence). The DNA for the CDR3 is TGTGCCAGCAGTTCCTGGGCTCGGACAGGAAGCACAGATACGCAGTATTTT. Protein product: CASSSWARTGSTDTQYF.

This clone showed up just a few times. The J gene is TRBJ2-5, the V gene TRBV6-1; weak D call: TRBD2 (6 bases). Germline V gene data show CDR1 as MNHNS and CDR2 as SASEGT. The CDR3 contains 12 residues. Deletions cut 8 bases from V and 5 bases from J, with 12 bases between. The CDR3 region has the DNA TGTGCCAGCGGGGCCGGAGGGGAGACCCAGTACTTC. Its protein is CASGAGGETQYF.

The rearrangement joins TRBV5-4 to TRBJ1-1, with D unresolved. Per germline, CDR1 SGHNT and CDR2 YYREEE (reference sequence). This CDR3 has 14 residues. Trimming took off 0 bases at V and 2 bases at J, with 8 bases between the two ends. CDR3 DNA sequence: TGTGCCAGCAGCTTGGTGGGCAGCAACACTGAAGCTTTCTTT. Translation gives CASSLVGSNTEAFF.

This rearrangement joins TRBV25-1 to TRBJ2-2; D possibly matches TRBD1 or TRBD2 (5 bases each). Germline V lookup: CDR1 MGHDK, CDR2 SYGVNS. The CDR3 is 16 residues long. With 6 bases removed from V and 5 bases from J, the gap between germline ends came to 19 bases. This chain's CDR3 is CASSSQAGSETGELFF. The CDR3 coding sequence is TGTGCCAGCAGCTCACAGGCAGGGAGTGAGACCGGGGAGCTGTTTTTT.

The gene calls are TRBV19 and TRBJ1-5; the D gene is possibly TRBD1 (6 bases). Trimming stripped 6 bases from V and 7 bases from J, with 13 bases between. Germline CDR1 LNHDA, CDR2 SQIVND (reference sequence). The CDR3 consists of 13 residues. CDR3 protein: CASSKQGGQPQHF. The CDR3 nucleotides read TGTGCCAGTAGCAAACAGGGCGGCCAGCCCCAGCATTTT.

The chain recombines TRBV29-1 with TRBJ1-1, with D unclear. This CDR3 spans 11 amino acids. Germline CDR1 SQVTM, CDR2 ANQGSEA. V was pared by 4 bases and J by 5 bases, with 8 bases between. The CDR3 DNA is TGCAGCGTTGCTCATGTGACTGAAGCTTTCTTT. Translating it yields CSVAHVTEAFF.

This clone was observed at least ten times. The CDR3 nucleotides read TGTGCCATCAGTGACCAGGGTGAAAAACTGTTTTTT. This encodes CAISDQGEKLFF. The chain has TRBV10-3 and TRBJ1-4; a weak D match, TRBD1 (5 bases). Trimming took 3 bases from V and 7 from J, leaving 6 bases between them. This CDR3 region has 12 residues. The germline V gene encodes CDR1 ENHRY and CDR2 SYGVKD.

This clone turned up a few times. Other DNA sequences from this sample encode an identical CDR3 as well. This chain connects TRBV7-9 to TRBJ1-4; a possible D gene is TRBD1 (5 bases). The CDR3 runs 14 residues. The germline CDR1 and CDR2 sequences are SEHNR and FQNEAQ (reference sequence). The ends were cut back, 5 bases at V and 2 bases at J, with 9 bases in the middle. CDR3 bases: TGTGCCAGCAGCCCCCAGGGCACTAATGAAAAACTGTTTTTT. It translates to CASSPQGTNEKLFF.

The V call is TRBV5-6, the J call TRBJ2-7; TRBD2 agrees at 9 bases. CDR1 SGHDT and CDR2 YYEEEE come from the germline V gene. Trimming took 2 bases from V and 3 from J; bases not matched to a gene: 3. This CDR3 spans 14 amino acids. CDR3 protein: CASSLGLAHYEQYF. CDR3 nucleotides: TGTGCCAGCAGCTTAGGACTAGCGCACTACGAGCAGTACTTC.

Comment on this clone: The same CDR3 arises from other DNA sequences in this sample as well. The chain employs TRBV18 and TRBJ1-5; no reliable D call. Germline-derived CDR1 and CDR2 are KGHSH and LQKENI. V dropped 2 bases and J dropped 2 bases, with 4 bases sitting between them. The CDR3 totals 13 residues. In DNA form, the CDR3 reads TGTGCCAGCTCACCAGGGGGCAATCAGCCCCAGCATTTT. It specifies CASSPGGNQPQHF.

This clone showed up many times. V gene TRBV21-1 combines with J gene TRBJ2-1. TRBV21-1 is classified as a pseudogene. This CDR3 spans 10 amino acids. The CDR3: CASSMGPGFF. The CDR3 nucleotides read TGTGCCAGCAGCATGGGACCTGGGTTCTTC.

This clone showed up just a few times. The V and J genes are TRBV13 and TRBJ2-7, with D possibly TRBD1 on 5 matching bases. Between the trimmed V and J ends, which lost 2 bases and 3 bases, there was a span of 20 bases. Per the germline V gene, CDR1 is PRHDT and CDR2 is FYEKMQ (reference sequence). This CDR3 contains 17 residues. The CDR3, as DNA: TGTGCCAGCAGCTTACTTGGTGTGTCCCGTGGACACTACGAGCAGTACTTC. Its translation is CASSLLGVSRGHYEQYF.